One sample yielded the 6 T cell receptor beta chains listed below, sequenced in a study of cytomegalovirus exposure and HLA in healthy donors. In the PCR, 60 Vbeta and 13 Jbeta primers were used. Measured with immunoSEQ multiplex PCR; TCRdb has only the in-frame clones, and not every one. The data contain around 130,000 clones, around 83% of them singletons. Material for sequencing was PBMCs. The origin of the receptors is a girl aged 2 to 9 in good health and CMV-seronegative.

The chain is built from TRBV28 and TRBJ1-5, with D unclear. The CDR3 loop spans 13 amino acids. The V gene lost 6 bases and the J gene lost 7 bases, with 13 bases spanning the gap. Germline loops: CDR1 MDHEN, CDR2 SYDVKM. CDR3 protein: CASSGALAQPQHF. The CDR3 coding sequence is TGTGCCAGCAGCGGAGCGTTGGCCCAGCCCCAGCATTTT.

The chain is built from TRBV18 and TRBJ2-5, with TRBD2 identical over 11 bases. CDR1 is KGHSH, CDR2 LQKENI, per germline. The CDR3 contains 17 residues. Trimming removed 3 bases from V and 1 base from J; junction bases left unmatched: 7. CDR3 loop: CASSPLGTSGLQETQYF. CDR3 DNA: TGTGCCAGCTCACCCTTGGGGACTAGCGGCCTCCAAGAGACCCAGTACTTC. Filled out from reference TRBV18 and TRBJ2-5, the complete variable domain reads NAGVMQNPRHLVRRRGQEARLRCSPMKGHSHVYWYRQLPEEGLKFMVYLQKENIIDESGMPKERFSAEFPKEGPSILRIQQVVRGDSAAYFCASSPLGTSGLQETQYFGPGTRLLVL.

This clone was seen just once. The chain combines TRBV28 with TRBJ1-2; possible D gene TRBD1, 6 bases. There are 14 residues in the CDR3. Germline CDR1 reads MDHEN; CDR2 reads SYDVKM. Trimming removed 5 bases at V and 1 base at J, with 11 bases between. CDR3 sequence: CASSHDRFNYGYTF. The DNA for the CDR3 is TGTGCCAGCAGTCACGACAGGTTTAACTATGGCTACACCTTC.

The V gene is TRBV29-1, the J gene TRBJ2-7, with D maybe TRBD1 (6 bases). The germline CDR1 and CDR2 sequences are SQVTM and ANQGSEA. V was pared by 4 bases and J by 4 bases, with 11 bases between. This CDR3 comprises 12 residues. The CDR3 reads CSVAGQTYEQYF. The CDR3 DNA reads TGCAGCGTTGCCGGACAGACGTACGAGCAGTACTTC.

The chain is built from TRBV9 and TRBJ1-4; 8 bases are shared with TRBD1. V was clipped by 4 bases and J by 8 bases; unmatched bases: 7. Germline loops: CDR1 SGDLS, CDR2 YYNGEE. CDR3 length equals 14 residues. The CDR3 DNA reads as TGTGCCAGCAGCCCAATTAACAGGGGGGAAAAACTGTTTTTT. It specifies CASSPINRGEKLFF.

CDR3 in DNA: TGTGCCAGCAGTTCGGGACAAAGTAATTCACCCCTCCACTTT. Translated, it gives CASSSGQSNSPLHF. The J gene is TRBJ1-6, the V gene TRBV27, with TRBD1 as a possible D gene (6 bases). Germline V gene data show CDR1 as MNHEY and CDR2 as SMNVEV (reference sequence). CDR3 length: 14 residues. The V end lost 4 bases, the J end lost 6 bases, and 10 bases lay between the germline ends.